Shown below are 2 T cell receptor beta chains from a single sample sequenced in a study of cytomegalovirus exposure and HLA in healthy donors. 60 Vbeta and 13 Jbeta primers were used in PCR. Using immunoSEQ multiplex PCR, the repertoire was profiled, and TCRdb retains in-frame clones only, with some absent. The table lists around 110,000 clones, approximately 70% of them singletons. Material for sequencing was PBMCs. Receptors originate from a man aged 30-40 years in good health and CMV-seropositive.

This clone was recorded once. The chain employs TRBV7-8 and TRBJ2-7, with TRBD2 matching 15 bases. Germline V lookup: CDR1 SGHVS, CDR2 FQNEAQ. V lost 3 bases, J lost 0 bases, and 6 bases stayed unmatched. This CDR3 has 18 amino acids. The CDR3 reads CASSLGTSGGYSSYEQYF. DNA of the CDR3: TGTGCCAGCAGCTTGGGGACTAGCGGGGGGTATAGCTCCTACGAGCAGTACTTC.

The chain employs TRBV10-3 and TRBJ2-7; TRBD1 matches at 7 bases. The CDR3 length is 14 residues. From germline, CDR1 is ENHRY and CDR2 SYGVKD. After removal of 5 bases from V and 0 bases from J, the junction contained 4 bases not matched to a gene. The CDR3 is CAISSQGPSYEQYF. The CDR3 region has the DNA TGTGCCATCAGTTCACAGGGGCCCTCCTACGAGCAGTACTTC.